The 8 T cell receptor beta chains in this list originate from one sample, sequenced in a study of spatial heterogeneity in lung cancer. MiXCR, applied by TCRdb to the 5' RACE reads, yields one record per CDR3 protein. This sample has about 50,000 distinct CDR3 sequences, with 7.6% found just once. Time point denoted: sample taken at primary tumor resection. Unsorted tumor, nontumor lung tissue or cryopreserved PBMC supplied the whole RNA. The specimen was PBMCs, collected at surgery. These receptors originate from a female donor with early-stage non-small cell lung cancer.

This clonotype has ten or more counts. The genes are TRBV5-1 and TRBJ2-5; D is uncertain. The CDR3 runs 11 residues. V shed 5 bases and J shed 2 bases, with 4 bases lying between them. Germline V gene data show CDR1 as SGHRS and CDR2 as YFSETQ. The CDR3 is CASSLQETQYF. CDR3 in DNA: TGCGCCAGCAGTCTACAAGAGACCCAGTACTTC.

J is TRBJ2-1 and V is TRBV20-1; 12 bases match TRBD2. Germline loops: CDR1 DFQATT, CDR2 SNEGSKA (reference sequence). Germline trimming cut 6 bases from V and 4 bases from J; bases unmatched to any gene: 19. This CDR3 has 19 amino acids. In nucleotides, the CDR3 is TGCAGTGCGATAGTGGTTCTAGCGGGGGGGCCTCCGGAATACAATGAGCAGTTCTTC. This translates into CSAIVVLAGGPPEYNEQFF.

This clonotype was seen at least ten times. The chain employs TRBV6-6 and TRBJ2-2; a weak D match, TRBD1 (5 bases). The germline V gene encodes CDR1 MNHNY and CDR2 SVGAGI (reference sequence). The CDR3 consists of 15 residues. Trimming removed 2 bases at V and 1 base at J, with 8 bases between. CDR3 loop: CASSYGAQNTGELFF. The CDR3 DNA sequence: TGTGCCAGCAGTTACGGGGCGCAGAACACCGGGGAGCTGTTTTTT.

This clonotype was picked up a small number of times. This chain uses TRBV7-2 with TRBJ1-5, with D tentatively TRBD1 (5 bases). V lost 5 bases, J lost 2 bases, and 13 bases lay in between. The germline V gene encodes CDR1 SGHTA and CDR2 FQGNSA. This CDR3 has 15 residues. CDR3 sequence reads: CASSQGRGGNQPQHF. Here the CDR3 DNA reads TGTGCCAGCAGCCAAGGGCGAGGGGGCAATCAGCCCCAGCATTTT.

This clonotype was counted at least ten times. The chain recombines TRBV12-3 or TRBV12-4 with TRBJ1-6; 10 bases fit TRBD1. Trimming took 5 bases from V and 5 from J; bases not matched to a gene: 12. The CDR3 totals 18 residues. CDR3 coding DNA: TGTGCCAGCAGTCTCAGGGGAGGACAGGGGGTCGATAATTCACCCCTCCACTTT. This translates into CASSLRGGQGVDNSPLHF.

Here the CDR3 DNA reads TGCGCCAGTCAACTAGCGTCAAAAGAGACCCAGTACTTC. Protein product: CASQLASKETQYF. The gene calls are TRBV5-1 and TRBJ2-5; 7 bases line up with TRBD2. The CDR3 is 13 amino acids. Germline V lookup: CDR1 SGHRS, CDR2 YFSETQ. V was pared by 8 bases and J by 3 bases, with 7 bases of the junction left unmatched.

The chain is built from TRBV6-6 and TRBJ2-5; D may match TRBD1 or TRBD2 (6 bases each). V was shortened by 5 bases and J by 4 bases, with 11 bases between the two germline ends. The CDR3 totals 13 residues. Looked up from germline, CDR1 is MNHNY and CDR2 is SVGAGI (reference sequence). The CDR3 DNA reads TGTGCCAGCAGTCTACAGGGAGGAGAGACCCAGTACTTC. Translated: CASSLQGGETQYF.

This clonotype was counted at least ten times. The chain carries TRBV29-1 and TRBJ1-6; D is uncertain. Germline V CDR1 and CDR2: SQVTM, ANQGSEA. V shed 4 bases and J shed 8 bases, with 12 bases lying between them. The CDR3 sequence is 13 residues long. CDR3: CSVAMREDSPLHF. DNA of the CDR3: TGCAGCGTTGCTATGAGGGAAGATTCACCCCTCCACTTT.